One sample yielded the 25 T cell receptor beta chains listed below, sequenced in a study of T cell repertoires in cytomegalovirus infection. Each CDR3 protein gets one entry after TCRdb re-called the reads with MiXCR. The repertoire holds about 920,000 distinct CDR3 sequences, with 31% as singletons. Their antigens remain unidentified. This specimen was cultured CD8+ T cells from PBMCs, taken from culture after CMV antigen stimulation. The source is a human donor in good health (CMV status not recorded). Some clones in this sample may be carry-over from other donors' samples.

This clonotype was seen a few times. The rearrangement links TRBV7-6 to TRBJ2-7, with a possible D match to TRBD2 (5 bases). Looked up from germline, CDR1 is SGHVS and CDR2 is FNYEAQ. The V end lost 4 bases, the J end lost 4 bases, and 11 bases lay between the germline ends. CDR3 length: 13 amino acids. CDR3 nucleotides: TGTGCCAGCAGCTACGGGAAAGGATACGAGCAGTACTTC. This codes for CASSYGKGYEQYF.

Points on this clonotype: A much larger clone is a single base away; this may be a read error. The chain recombines TRBV7-8 with TRBJ1-2; the match to TRBD1 covers 10 bases. There are 19 residues in the CDR3. The V gene's germline CDR1 is SGHVS and CDR2 FQNEAQ. The CDR3, as DNA: TGTGTCAGCAGCTTGAAACCCATGATCGGGGACAGGGGAAACTATGGCTACACCTTC. Translating gives CVSSLKPMIGDRGNYGYTF.

The chain has TRBV4-3 and TRBJ1-5; maybe TRBD1 (5 bases). CDR3 length: 13 residues. Germline V gene data show CDR1 as LGHNA and CDR2 as YSLEER. The V gene lost 3 bases and the J gene lost 7 bases, with 10 bases spanning the gap. The CDR3 here is CASSQGGRQPQHF. Written as DNA, the CDR3 is TGCGCCAGCAGCCAGGGGGGACGCCAGCCCCAGCATTTT.

This clonotype was detected many times. V gene TRBV7-9 combines with J gene TRBJ2-7; D gene unclear. CDR1 and CDR2 from the germline V gene are SEHNR and FQNEAQ (reference sequence). Trimming pared 5 bases from V and 2 bases from J, leaving 13 bases between. This CDR3 spans 14 amino acids. This CDR3 reads CASSKPGGAYEQYF. CDR3 nucleotides: TGTGCCAGCAGCAAACCGGGTGGGGCCTACGAGCAGTACTTC.

The chain joins TRBV12-3 or TRBV12-4 to TRBJ1-2; the match to TRBD1 covers 7 bases. Unmatched junction bases numbered 6, after V lost 3 bases and J lost 5 bases. CDR3 length: 14 amino acids. The chain's CDR3 is CASSLNRGLYGYTF. CDR3 coding DNA: TGTGCCAGCAGTTTGAATAGGGGGCTATATGGCTACACCTTC.

This clonotype was found a few times. V usage is TRBV28 and J usage is TRBJ1-4, with TRBD1 matching 7 bases. V shed 6 bases and J 3 bases; nucleotides not matched to a gene: 10. CDR1 and CDR2 (germline): MDHEN, SYDVKM. This CDR3 has 16 amino acids. CDR3 region: CASRLDGQVSNEKLFF. The CDR3 DNA reads TGTGCCAGCAGACTTGACGGACAGGTTTCTAATGAAAAACTGTTTTTT.

This clonotype was seen once. V and J are TRBV27 and TRBJ2-1; 9 nucleotides agree with TRBD1. V was pared by 5 bases and J by 8 bases, with 7 bases of the junction left unmatched. Germline CDR1 is MNHEY and CDR2 is SMNVEV (reference sequence). This CDR3 spans 14 amino acids. The CDR3 DNA reads as TGTGCCAGCAGTAGGGTGACAGGGGGATATGAGCAGTTCTTC. As protein: CASSRVTGGYEQFF.

In this sample, this clonotype turned up many times. This chain uses TRBV7-2 with TRBJ2-7; D tentatively reads TRBD1 or TRBD2 (6 bases each). Trimming pared 1 base from V and 6 bases from J, leaving 10 bases between. Germline CDR1 reads SGHTA; CDR2 reads FQGNSA. The CDR3 extends over 13 amino acids. CDR3 sequence: CASSLGGAVEQYF. CDR3 coding DNA: TGTGCCAGCAGCTTAGGGGGGGCGGTCGAGCAGTACTTC.

This clonotype showed up just a few times. In DNA, the CDR3 is TGTGCCATCAGTGGGTCGTCTGAAGGGCCCTCCTACAATGAGCAGTTCTTC. Translation: CAISGSSEGPSYNEQFF. The rearrangement uses TRBV10-3 and TRBJ2-1, with D unclear. CDR1 and CDR2 from the germline V gene are ENHRY and SYGVKD. V lost 4 bases and J lost 0, with 16 bases in between. The CDR3 spans 17 residues.

In the case of this clonotype: A much larger clone sits a single nucleotide away, making a read error possible. This sequence joins TRBV6-6 and TRBJ1-1; D is uncertain. This CDR3 has 14 amino acids. CDR1 is MNHNY, CDR2 SVGAGI, per germline (reference sequence). Trimming cost V 6 bases and J 3 bases, with 14 bases left between them. The CDR3 DNA reads as TGTGCCAGCAGCGAAATCCATGGTCACACTGAAGCTTTCTTT. Its translation is CASSEIHGHTEAFF.

This chain joins TRBV6-5 and TRBJ1-5, with no clear D. Germline V gives CDR1 MNHEY, CDR2 SVGAGI. Trimming cost V 2 bases and J 6 bases, with 11 bases left between them. The CDR3 runs to 14 residues. The CDR3 region has the DNA TGTGCCAGCAGTTACATCGGTAGTGGTCAGCCCCAGCATTTT. Encoded protein: CASSYIGSGQPQHF.

This clonotype was detected a few times. The genes are TRBV4-1 and TRBJ1-1; weak D call: TRBD1 (5 bases). Germline V gives CDR1 MGHRA, CDR2 YSYEKL. The CDR3 runs 15 residues. The V end was cut by 2 bases, the J end by 3 bases, with 13 bases between. The CDR3 DNA reads TGCGCCAGCAGCCAACATACAGACAGAGACACTGAAGCTTTCTTT. This encodes CASSQHTDRDTEAFF.

This clonotype has only a few counts. This CDR3 is CASIDGLWNSPLHF. DNA for the CDR3: TGTGCCAGCATCGACGGTCTGTGGAATTCACCCCTCCACTTT. V and J are TRBV6-2 or TRBV6-3 and TRBJ1-6, with no clear D. Trimming left V 7 bases short and J 7 bases short, with 14 bases between. The CDR3 contains 14 residues. Germline V gives CDR1 MNHEY, CDR2 SVGEGT.

This clonotype was counted a few times. The V gene is TRBV4-1, the J gene TRBJ1-2; tentative D call: TRBD1 (6 bases). Trimming shortened V by 3 bases and J by 4 bases, and 18 bases separated the two germline ends. Germline CDR1 and CDR2: MGHRA and YSYEKL. This CDR3 spans 16 amino acids. The CDR3 bases are TGCGCCAGCAGCCAGTCCGGGGCGGGGGGCGTCTATGGCTACACCTTC. Amino acid sequence: CASSQSGAGGVYGYTF.

This clonotype was detected many times. This chain uses TRBV4-1 with TRBJ1-5; weak D call: TRBD1 (5 bases). Trimming pared 0 bases from V and 7 bases from J, leaving 10 bases between. This CDR3 comprises 14 residues. CDR1 and CDR2 from the germline V gene are MGHRA and YSYEKL. CDR3 bases: TGCGCCAGCAGCCAAGATTGGGGGAGCCAGCCCCAGCATTTT. Protein product: CASSQDWGSQPQHF.

This rearrangement joins TRBV5-1 to TRBJ2-3, with D tentatively TRBD1 (6 bases). Germline CDR1 and CDR2: SGHRS and YFSETQ. The length of the CDR3 is 15 residues. V shed 6 bases and J shed 0 bases, with 14 bases lying between them. The CDR3 loop is CASNNGQSSTDTQYF. DNA for the CDR3: TGCGCCAGCAACAATGGACAGTCTAGCACAGATACGCAGTATTTT.

Ten or more counts support this clonotype. The J gene is TRBJ2-2, the V gene TRBV7-6, with a possible D match to TRBD1 (5 bases). The CDR3 spans 14 residues. V gave up 5 bases and J gave up 1 base, with 8 bases separating them. Germline-derived CDR1 and CDR2 are SGHVS and FNYEAQ. CDR3 DNA: TGTGCCAGCAGCACCGGACAGAACACCGGGGAGCTGTTTTTT. The encoded protein is CASSTGQNTGELFF.

V is TRBV9 and J is TRBJ1-2; TRBD1 matches at 9 bases. The germline V gene has CDR1 SGDLS and CDR2 YYNGEE. This CDR3 region has 16 residues. V lost 0 bases to trimming and J lost 8 bases; unmatched junction nucleotides: 11. The CDR3: CASSVAMGQGSGGYTF. As DNA, the CDR3 is TGTGCCAGCAGCGTAGCTATGGGACAGGGTAGCGGAGGCTACACCTTC.

The chain uses TRBV2 and TRBJ2-7; the D gene is possibly TRBD2 (5 bases). Germline assignment: CDR1 SNHLY and CDR2 FYNNEI. The CDR3 has 10 amino acids. Trimming stripped 9 bases from V and 6 bases from J, with 9 bases between. The CDR3 coding sequence is TGTGCCAGTAGAGGGTTCGAGCAGTACGTC. Protein: CASRGFEQYV.

This clonotype was detected a few times. This chain joins TRBV2 and TRBJ2-3, with a weak D call TRBD1 (5 bases). V dropped 4 bases and J dropped 3 bases, with 11 bases sitting between them. Germline assignment: CDR1 SNHLY and CDR2 FYNNEI. The CDR3 is 14 amino acids. The DNA of the CDR3 is TGTGCCAGCAGTGGACAGTGGAATACAGATACGCAGTATTTT. It yields the protein CASSGQWNTDTQYF.

This clonotype was counted once. This sequence joins TRBV10-3 and TRBJ2-5; tentatively, D is TRBD1 or TRBD2 (5 bases each). The CDR3 has 16 amino acids. The V end was cut by 2 bases, the J end by 2 bases, with 15 bases between. The germline V gene encodes CDR1 ENHRY and CDR2 SYGVKD. CDR3 nucleotide sequence: TGTGCCATCAGTGAGGGTATCAGGGACCTTCAAGAGACCCAGTACTTC. The encoded protein is CAISEGIRDLQETQYF.

This clonotype showed up just a few times. The V and J genes are TRBV28 and TRBJ2-3; 7 bases are a match to TRBD2. Germline CDR1 reads MDHEN; CDR2 reads SYDVKM. This CDR3 spans 16 amino acids. With V trimmed by 3 bases and J by 0 bases, 6 bases remained unmatched. The CDR3 region is CASSFTAGSSTDTQYF. CDR3 coding DNA: TGTGCCAGCAGTTTTACAGCGGGGAGTAGCACAGATACGCAGTATTTT.

Turning to this clonotype: This sequence may be a read error, since a much larger clone differs from it by one base. The chain recombines TRBV12-3 or TRBV12-4 with TRBJ1-2, with 8 positions matching TRBD1. The CDR3 runs to 12 residues. The junction had 1 base not matched to a gene; V was cut back by 6 bases and J by 4 bases. The CDR3 DNA is TGTGCCAGCAGGACAGGGGCCTATGGCTACACCTTC. The encoded protein is CASRTGAYGYTF.

The chain employs TRBV6-2 or TRBV6-3 and TRBJ2-1; 15 nucleotides match TRBD2. This CDR3 is 22 amino acids long. Germline lookup yields CDR1 MNHEY and CDR2 SVGEGT. V lost 4 bases, J lost 8 bases, and 24 bases stayed unmatched. CDR3 in DNA: TGTGCCAGCAGTTTCGACCCCGAAGGACTAGCGGGGGGGCATGGCGGGTTCTATGAGCAGTTCTTC. Its protein product is CASSFDPEGLAGGHGGFYEQFF.

The V gene is TRBV7-9, the J gene TRBJ2-2, with D uncertain. The CDR3 runs to 15 residues. Germline loops: CDR1 SEHNR, CDR2 FQNEAQ (reference sequence). Trimming took 3 bases from V and 0 from J, leaving 8 bases between them. The CDR3 coding sequence is TGTGCCAGCAGCTTTACGGGCCCGAACACCGGGGAGCTGTTTTTT. This encodes CASSFTGPNTGELFF.